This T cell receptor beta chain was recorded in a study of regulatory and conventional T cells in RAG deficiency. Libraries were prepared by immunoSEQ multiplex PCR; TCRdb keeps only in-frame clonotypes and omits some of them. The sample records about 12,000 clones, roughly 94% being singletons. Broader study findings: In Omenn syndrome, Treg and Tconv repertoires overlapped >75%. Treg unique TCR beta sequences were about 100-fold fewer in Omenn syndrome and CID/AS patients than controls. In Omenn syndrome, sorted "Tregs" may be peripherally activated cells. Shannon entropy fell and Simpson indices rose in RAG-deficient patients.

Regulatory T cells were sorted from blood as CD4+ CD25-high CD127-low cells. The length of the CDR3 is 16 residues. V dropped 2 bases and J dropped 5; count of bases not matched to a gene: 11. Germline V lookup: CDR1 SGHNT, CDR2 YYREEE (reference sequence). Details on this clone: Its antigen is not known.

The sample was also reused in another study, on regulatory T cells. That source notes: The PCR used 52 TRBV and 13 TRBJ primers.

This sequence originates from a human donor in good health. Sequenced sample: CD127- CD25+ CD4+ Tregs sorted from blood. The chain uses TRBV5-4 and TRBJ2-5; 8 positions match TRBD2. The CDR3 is CASSFLDRGGWETQYF. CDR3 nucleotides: TGTGCCAGCAGCTTTCTCGACCGGGGGGGGTGGGAGACCCAGTACTTC.